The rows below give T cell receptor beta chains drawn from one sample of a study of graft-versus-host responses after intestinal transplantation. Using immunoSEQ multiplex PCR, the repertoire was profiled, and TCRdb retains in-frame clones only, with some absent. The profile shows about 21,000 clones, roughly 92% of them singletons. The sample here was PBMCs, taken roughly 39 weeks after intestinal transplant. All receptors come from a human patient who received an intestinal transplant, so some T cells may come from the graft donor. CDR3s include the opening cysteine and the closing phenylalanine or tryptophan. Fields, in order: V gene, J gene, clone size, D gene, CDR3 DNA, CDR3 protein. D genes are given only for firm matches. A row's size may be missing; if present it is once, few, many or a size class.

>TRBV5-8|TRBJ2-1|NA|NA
TGTGCCAGCAGCTCACCTGCCAGAGGATACAATGAGCAGTTCTTC
CASSSPARGYNEQFF
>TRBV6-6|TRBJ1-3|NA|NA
TGTGCCAGCAGCTTTCAGAATTCTGGAAACACCATATATTTT
CASSFQNSGNTIYF
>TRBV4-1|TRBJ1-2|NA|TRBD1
TGCGCCAGCAGCCAAGAAACCCCGGGACAGGGTATCTATGGCTACACCTTC
CASSQETPGQGIYGYTF
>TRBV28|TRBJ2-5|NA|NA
TGTGCCAGCAGTTTAGTGGGCGGACAAGAGACCCAGTACTTC
CASSLVGGQETQYF
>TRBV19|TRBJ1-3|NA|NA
TGTGCCAGTAGTCGCACGAACCTGCGCTCTGGAAACACCATATATTTT
CASSRTNLRSGNTIYF
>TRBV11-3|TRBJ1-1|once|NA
TGTGCCAGCAGCCTTGGGCTGAACACTGAAGCTTTCTTT
CASSLGLNTEAFF
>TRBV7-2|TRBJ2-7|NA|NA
TGTGCCAGCAGCTTTCAAGGGCAGGTCCCCTACGAGCAGTACTTC
CASSFQGQVPYEQYF
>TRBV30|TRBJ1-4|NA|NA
TGTGCCTGGAGGCCGGGGTATGAAAAACTGTTTTTT
CAWRPGYEKLFF
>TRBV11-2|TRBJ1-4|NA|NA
TGTGCCAGCAGCCTAAAAGGGGGAAGGGAAAAACTGTTTTTT
CASSLKGGREKLFF
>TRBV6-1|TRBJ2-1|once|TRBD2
TGTGCCAGCAGTGAAGGACTAGCGGGGCCCAATGAGCAGTTCTTC
CASSEGLAGPNEQFF
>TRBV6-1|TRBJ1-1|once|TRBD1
TGTGCCAGCAGTGAAACAGGGGACCCGAACACTGAAGCTTTCTTT
CASSETGDPNTEAFF
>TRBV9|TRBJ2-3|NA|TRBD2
TGTGCCCGCAGCGTATCCTCTAGGGGGGCCGGGGGGGCGGATACGCAGTATTTT
CARSVSSRGAGGADTQYF
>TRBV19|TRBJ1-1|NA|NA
TGTGCCAGTATCCCCACAAGCCGGGACCTTGAAGCTTTCTTT
CASIPTSRDLEAFF
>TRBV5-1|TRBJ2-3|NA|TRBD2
TGCGCCAGCAGCTTCGATGCGGGAGAGGATACGCAGTATTTT
CASSFDAGEDTQYF
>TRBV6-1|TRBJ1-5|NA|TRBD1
TGTGCCAGCAGTGAAGGGCGGGACAGGGCCGTGTGGAGCGATCAGCCCCAGCATTTT
CASSEGRDRAVWSDQPQHF
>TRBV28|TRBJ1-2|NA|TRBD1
TGTGCCAGCAGTTTATTGTCCAGGGGGCGGGAGGGCTACACCTTC
CASSLLSRGREGYTF
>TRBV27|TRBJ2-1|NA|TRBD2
TGTGCCAGCAGTTTGGGACTAGCGGAGTCTGGGTACAATGAGCAGTTCTTC
CASSLGLAESGYNEQFF
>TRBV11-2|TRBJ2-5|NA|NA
TGTGCCAGCAGCTTATTCCAGAGGGGGAGGGCCCTGGTGGAGACCCAGTACTTC
CASSLFQRGRALVETQYF
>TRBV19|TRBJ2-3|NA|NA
TGTGCCAGTACTCCCTTCGGCTCTCTAGCTACGCAGTATTTT
CASTPFGSLATQYF
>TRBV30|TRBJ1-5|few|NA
TGTGCCTGGAGTATCGGGGGAAATCAGCCCCAGCATTTT
CAWSIGGNQPQHF
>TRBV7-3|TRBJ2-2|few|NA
TGTGCCAGCAGCTTTGGGCAAACCGGGGAGCTGTTTTTT
CASSFGQTGELFF
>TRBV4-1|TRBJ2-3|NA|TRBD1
TGCGCCAGCAGCCAAGATTCCGGGACAGGAAAAGCAGATACGCAGTATTTT
CASSQDSGTGKADTQYF
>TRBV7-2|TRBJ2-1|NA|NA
TGTGCCAGCAGCTTATTTTCGGGAATCACTAACAATGAGCAGTTCTTC
CASSLFSGITNNEQFF
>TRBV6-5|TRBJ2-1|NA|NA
TGTGCCAGCAGTGCGGAGGGGGGCTACAATGAGCAGTTCTTC
CASSAEGGYNEQFF
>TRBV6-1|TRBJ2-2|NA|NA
TGTGCCAGCAGTATGGGCCTGGAGACCGGGGAGCTGTTTTTT
CASSMGLETGELFF
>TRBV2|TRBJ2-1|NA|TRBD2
TGTGCCAGCAGGGCCGGACTAGCGGGACCCCTTTACAATGAGCAGTTCTTC
CASRAGLAGPLYNEQFF
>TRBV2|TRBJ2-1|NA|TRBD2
TGTGCCAGCAGTGCGGGACTAGGGAGTTACAATGAGCAGTTCTTC
CASSAGLGSYNEQFF
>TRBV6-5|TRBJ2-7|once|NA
TGTGCCAGCAGTTATCGTCTTGGGGCATGGGAGCAGTACTTC
CASSYRLGAWEQYF
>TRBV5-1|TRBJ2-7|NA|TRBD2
TGCGCCAGAGGACTAGCGAGAGGTGGATCCTACGAGCAGTACTTC
CARGLARGGSYEQYF
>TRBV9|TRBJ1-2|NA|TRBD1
TGTGCCAGCAGCGTAGCCCCTACAGGGGATGGCTACACCTTC
CASSVAPTGDGYTF
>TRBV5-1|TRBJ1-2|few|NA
TGCGCCAGCAGCTTGGGCCAGGATGAACGGGGCTACACCTTC
CASSLGQDERGYTF
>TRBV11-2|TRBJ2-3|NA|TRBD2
TGTGCCAGCGCGGGGGGCCCAGATACGCAGTATTTT
CASAGGPDTQYF
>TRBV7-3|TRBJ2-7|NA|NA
TGTGCCAGCAGCTTCAGCGACGACAGTGGTGTAAACCAGATCCCCTACTCCTACGAGCAGTACTTC
CASSFSDDSGVNQIPYSYEQYF
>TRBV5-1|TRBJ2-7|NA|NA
TGCGCCAGCACTGCGAGGGACGACAACGAGCAGTACTTC
CASTARDDNEQYF
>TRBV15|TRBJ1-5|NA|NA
TGTGCCACCAGCAGAGGAGGGGTGAGCGGCAATCAGCCCCAGCATTTT
CATSRGGVSGNQPQHF
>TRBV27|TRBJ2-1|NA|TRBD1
TGTGCCAACCAGGGGGTCCGGGGCAATGAGCAGTTCTTC
CANQGVRGNEQFF
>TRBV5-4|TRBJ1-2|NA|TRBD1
TGTGCCAGCAGCTTGATGGGACAGCTCTATGGCTACACCTTC
CASSLMGQLYGYTF
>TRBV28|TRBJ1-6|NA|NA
TGTGCCAGCAGTTCATCACAGGGACGTCGGTCACCCCTCCACTTT
CASSSSQGRRSPLHF
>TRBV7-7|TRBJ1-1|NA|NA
TGTGCCAGCAGCTTAGACCTGGCAGCTGAAGCTTTCTTT
CASSLDLAAEAFF
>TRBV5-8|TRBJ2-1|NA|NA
TGTGCCAGCAGCTTCGAAACTGGGGGGCGGGAAGGATACAATGAGCAGTTCTTC
CASSFETGGREGYNEQFF
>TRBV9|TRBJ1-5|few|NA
TGTGCCAGCAGCGTAGGAGGCAGTACTTGGCCCCAGCATTTT
CASSVGGSTWPQHF
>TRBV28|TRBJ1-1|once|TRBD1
TGTGCCAGCAGTTACACAGGGGACACTGAAGCTTTCTTT
CASSYTGDTEAFF
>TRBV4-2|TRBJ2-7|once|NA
TGTGCCAGCAGCCAAGGGGGAGGATACGAGCAGTACTTC
CASSQGGGYEQYF
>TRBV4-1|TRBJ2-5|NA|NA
TGCGCCAGCAGCCAAGGCCTACTAGGAAAGACCCAGTACTTC
CASSQGLLGKTQYF
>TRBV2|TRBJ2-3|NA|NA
TGTGCCAGCAGTCCGGACAGTAATGTAGCAGATACGCAGTATTTT
CASSPDSNVADTQYF
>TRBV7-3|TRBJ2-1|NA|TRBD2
TGTGCCAGCAGCTTCTTCGCGGGAGAGGTTGAGCAGTTCTTC
CASSFFAGEVEQFF
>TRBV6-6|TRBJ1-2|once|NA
TGTGCCAGCAGTTATCTCGAGGGCGAACTAAGCTATGGCTACACCTTC
CASSYLEGELSYGYTF
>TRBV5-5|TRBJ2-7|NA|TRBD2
TGTGCCAGCAGCCCGAGCGGGGACCAATCCTACGAGCAGTACTTC
CASSPSGDQSYEQYF
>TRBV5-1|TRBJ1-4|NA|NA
TGCGCCAGCAGTGCCGGAGCAACTAATGAAAAACTGTTTTTT
CASSAGATNEKLFF
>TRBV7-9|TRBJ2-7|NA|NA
TGTGCCAGCAGCCCGGGACACCCCTACGAGCAGTACTTC
CASSPGHPYEQYF